What follows are 31 T cell receptor beta chains derived from one specimen sequenced in a study of T cell changes during pregnancy in multiple sclerosis (dated by TCRdb to the late 2010s). The library was generated by the immunoSEQ multiplex PCR assay. The immuneACCESS repertoire file appears here via TCRdb, limited to in-frame rearrangements. These files lack a portion of the clones; in checked studies, under half of the deficit traces to unresolved V genes, and the cause of the others is not known. Counted in this sample were 65,000 to 85,000 clones; about 91% of them appeared once. Of the sample, roughly 1.5% falls within the top ten clones. Sequencing used peripheral blood, obtained after pregnancy. These receptors all stem from a female donor with multiple sclerosis, enrolled in a pregnancy study.

The chain links TRBV13 to TRBJ2-1, with 11 bases matching TRBD2. CDR1 PRHDT and CDR2 FYEKMQ come from the germline V gene (reference sequence). The CDR3 totals 15 residues. After removal of 2 bases from V and 4 bases from J, the junction contained 1 base not matched to a gene. The CDR3 DNA reads as TGTGCCAGCAGCTTAAGACTAGCGGGATACAATGAGCAGTTCTTC. It yields the protein CASSLRLAGYNEQFF.

V usage is TRBV5-1 and J usage is TRBJ2-1; the match to TRBD2 covers 9 bases. The CDR3 spans 15 residues. Germline lookup yields CDR1 SGHRS and CDR2 YFSETQ. The trim removed 0 bases at V and 9 bases at J, leaving 7 bases unmatched. The CDR3 DNA follows: TGCGCCAGCAGCTTGGTTATACTAGCGGGTAGTGAGCAGTTCTTC. Translating it yields CASSLVILAGSEQFF.

This clone was counted between two and nine times. This chain links TRBV28 with TRBJ1-1, with TRBD1 matching 10 bases. In germline, CDR1 is MDHEN, CDR2 SYDVKM. Losses at the gene ends were 6 bases for V and 4 bases for J; bases not matched to a gene: 5. The CDR3 runs to 14 residues. CDR3 in amino acids: CASSSTGGFTEAFF. The CDR3 DNA is TGTGCCAGCAGCTCGACAGGGGGCTTCACTGAAGCTTTCTTT.

The chain is built from TRBV6-1 and TRBJ2-1; 8 positions agree with TRBD1. Germline V gives CDR1 MNHNS, CDR2 SASEGT. The CDR3 loop spans 13 amino acids. Trimming took 9 bases from V and 10 from J; bases not matched to a gene: 11. Here the CDR3 DNA reads TGTGCCAGTCCCGGGACAGGAGGTGGGGAGCAGTTCTTC. Protein sequence: CASPGTGGGEQFF.

The table lists this clone with a few counts. The rearrangement joins TRBV2 to TRBJ2-1, with D perhaps TRBD2 (6 bases). CDR1 is SNHLY and CDR2 is FYNNEI in the germline V gene. V was shortened by 2 bases and J by 4 bases, with 15 bases between the two germline ends. The CDR3 covers 16 residues. In nucleotides, the CDR3 is TGTGCCAGCAGTGAAAGGAGGGTAGCGGTTTACAATGAGCAGTTCTTC. Its protein product is CASSERRVAVYNEQFF.

The chain recombines TRBV10-2 with TRBJ2-4; maybe TRBD1 (8 bases). Germline CDR1 WSHSY, CDR2 SAAADI. The CDR3 extends over 13 amino acids. Trimming removed 5 bases at V and 8 bases at J, with 13 bases between. Here the CDR3 reads CASSKQGGDIQYF. In DNA form, the CDR3 reads TGCGCCAGCAGTAAACAGGGGGGGGACATTCAGTACTTC.

This clone was observed once. The CDR3 loop is CASSPRVISGPAETQYF. The CDR3 bases are TGCGCCAGCAGCCCCCGAGTTATCAGCGGACCGGCGGAGACCCAGTACTTC. The chain recombines TRBV4-1 with TRBJ2-5; D possibly corresponds to TRBD2 (5 bases). The CDR3 covers 17 residues. Trimming removed 4 bases at V and 5 bases at J, with 23 bases between. Germline values: CDR1 MGHRA, CDR2 YSYEKL.

The V call is TRBV7-3, the J call TRBJ2-1, with TRBD2 matching over 10 bases. This CDR3 is 18 amino acids long. J lost 3 bases, V lost 2 bases, and 10 bases had no gene match. Germline V CDR1 and CDR2: SGHTA, FQGTGA. CDR3 region: CASSLLMGRTSGYNEQFF. The CDR3 region has the DNA TGTGCCAGCAGCTTACTGATGGGAAGGACTAGCGGCTACAATGAGCAGTTCTTC.

The chain recombines TRBV29-1 with TRBJ2-7; 11 bases agree with TRBD2. Losses at the gene ends were 7 bases for V and 6 bases for J; bases not matched to a gene: 8. The CDR3 totals 13 residues. Germline V CDR1 and CDR2: SQVTM, ANQGSEA. The CDR3 protein is CSGYSGRAGEQYF. The CDR3 DNA sequence: TGCAGCGGTTATAGCGGGAGGGCGGGCGAGCAGTACTTC.

This clone was seen just once. This rearrangement joins TRBV5-1 to TRBJ1-1; D gene unclear. V gave up 3 bases and J gave up 3 bases, with 12 bases separating them. Germline-derived CDR1 and CDR2 are SGHRS and YFSETQ. CDR3 size: 14 residues. Written as DNA, the CDR3 is TGCGCCAGCAGCTGGGTCTCGGAGGACACTGAAGCTTTCTTT. Translation: CASSWVSEDTEAFF.

The V and J genes are TRBV6-4 and TRBJ2-2; maybe TRBD1 (5 bases). The CDR3 extends over 15 amino acids. Trimming removed 3 bases at V and 1 base at J, with 9 bases between. Per germline, CDR1 MRHNA and CDR2 SNTAGT. CDR3 sequence reads: CASSEGQGNTGELFF. The CDR3 nucleotides are TGTGCCAGCAGTGAGGGCCAGGGGAACACCGGGGAGCTGTTTTTT.

V gene TRBV10-3 combines with J gene TRBJ2-6, with D maybe TRBD1 (5 bases). Germline CDR1 is ENHRY and CDR2 is SYGVKD. This CDR3 has 17 residues. The V end lost 2 bases, the J end lost 1 base, and 12 bases lay between the germline ends. CDR3: CAISEQGPGSGANVLTF. DNA of the CDR3: TGTGCCATCAGTGAGCAGGGCCCTGGGTCTGGGGCCAACGTCCTGACTTTC.

The V call is TRBV7-9, the J call TRBJ1-3; D is ambiguous. The CDR3 loop spans 13 amino acids. Germline V gene lookup returns CDR1 SEHNR and CDR2 FQNEAQ (reference sequence). Trimming pared 1 base from V and 2 bases from J, leaving 3 bases between. The CDR3 nucleotides read TGTGCCAGCAGCTTAGGCGCTGGAAACACCATATATTTT. Translated, it gives CASSLGAGNTIYF.

The V call is TRBV5-1, the J call TRBJ1-4; D is unresolved. The CDR3 is made up of 14 amino acids. Trimming left V 4 bases short and J 2 bases short, with 9 bases between. From germline, CDR1 is SGHRS and CDR2 YFSETQ. The CDR3 DNA reads as TGCGCCAGCAGCGGAGGCCAGACTAATGAAAAACTGTTTTTT. Residues: CASSGGQTNEKLFF.

The chain combines TRBV4-3 with TRBJ1-3; no reliable D call. Germline V gene data show CDR1 as LGHNA and CDR2 as YSLEER. This CDR3 has 16 amino acids. With 3 bases removed from V and 0 bases from J, the gap between germline ends came to 12 bases. The CDR3 nucleotides read TGCGCCAGCAGCCAGGCCCTTGGGAGCTCTGGAAACACCATATATTTT. Translating gives CASSQALGSSGNTIYF.

The rearrangement links TRBV6-6 to TRBJ2-7; D remains ambiguous. Trimming stripped 0 bases from V and 0 bases from J, with 6 bases between. Germline-derived CDR1 and CDR2 are MNHNY and SVGAGI (reference sequence). The CDR3 totals 14 residues. CDR3 DNA: TGTGCCAGCAGTTACTCTACTGCCTCCTACGAGCAGTACTTC. Its protein product is CASSYSTASYEQYF.

The rearrangement joins TRBV7-9 to TRBJ2-7; the match to TRBD1 covers 9 bases. CDR1 is SEHNR, CDR2 FQNEAQ, per germline (reference sequence). The CDR3 loop spans 16 amino acids. Trimming cost V 5 bases and J 0 bases; bases outside gene matches: 8. The CDR3 is CASSPRQGVSSYEQYF. The CDR3 nucleotides are TGTGCCAGCAGCCCCCGACAGGGGGTGAGCTCCTACGAGCAGTACTTC. Supplemented by reference TRBV7-9 and TRBJ2-7, the full variable domain reads DTGVSQNPRHKITKRGQNVTFRCDPISEHNRLYWYRQTLGQGPEFLTYFQNEAQLEKSRLLSDRFSAERPKGSFSTLEIQRTEQGDSAMYLCASSPRQGVSSYEQYFGPGTRLTVT.

The chain carries TRBV2 and TRBJ1-5, with 10 nucleotides matching TRBD1. Trimming at V came to 3 bases and at J to 8 bases, leaving 4 bases not matched to a gene. CDR3 size: 14 residues. From germline, CDR1 is SNHLY and CDR2 FYNNEI. This CDR3 is CASSEDRGIKPQHF. In nucleotides, the CDR3 is TGTGCCAGCAGTGAGGACAGGGGGATTAAGCCCCAGCATTTT.

The chain is built from TRBV29-1 and TRBJ2-2; the D is unclear. Germline CDR1 and CDR2: SQVTM and ANQGSEA. CDR3 length equals 14 residues. V was trimmed by 2 bases and J by 5 bases, leaving 12 bases between them. The CDR3 sequence: CSVESGPLTGELFF. The DNA for the CDR3 is TGCAGCGTTGAATCTGGCCCGTTAACCGGGGAGCTGTTTTTT.

V gene TRBV28 combines with J gene TRBJ1-1; 9 bases agree with TRBD1. V lost 5 bases to trimming and J lost 5 bases; unmatched junction nucleotides: 9. The CDR3 covers 15 residues. Per germline, CDR1 MDHEN and CDR2 SYDVKM. The CDR3 DNA reads TGTGCCAGCAGTACCGGACAGGGGAGGAGAACTGAAGCTTTCTTT. It yields the protein CASSTGQGRRTEAFF.

This CDR3 is CASSLNPEVQETQYF. The CDR3 nucleotides are TGCGCCAGCAGCTTGAATCCGGAGGTTCAAGAGACCCAGTACTTC. This chain links TRBV5-1 with TRBJ2-5; D may be TRBD2 (5 bases). Trimming stripped 1 base from V and 2 bases from J, with 12 bases between. Germline CDR1 and CDR2: SGHRS and YFSETQ. The CDR3 runs 15 residues.

This chain joins TRBV4-1 and TRBJ1-4, with 9 nucleotides matching TRBD1. CDR1 is MGHRA and CDR2 is YSYEKL in the germline V gene. This CDR3 has 15 residues. The V segment lost 0 bases and the J segment 7 bases; nucleotides outside the gene matches: 3. In DNA form, the CDR3 reads TGCGCCAGCAGCCAAGAGGAGGACAGGGGTGAAAAACTGTTTTTT. This gives the protein CASSQEEDRGEKLFF.

The chain couples TRBV7-2 to TRBJ2-1; D gene ambiguous. V lost 1 base, J lost 2 bases, and 9 bases lay in between. The germline CDR1 and CDR2 sequences are SGHTA and FQGNSA. The length of the CDR3 is 15 residues. The CDR3 loop is CASSLESRAYNEQFF. In nucleotides, the CDR3 is TGTGCCAGCAGCTTAGAAAGCCGGGCCTACAATGAGCAGTTCTTC.

V is TRBV9 and J is TRBJ1-1; maybe TRBD1 (6 bases). The germline V gene encodes CDR1 SGDLS and CDR2 YYNGEE. The CDR3 has 15 residues. The V end lost 0 bases, the J end lost 11 bases, and 20 bases lay between the germline ends. CDR3 loop: CASSVVSQGPREAFF. In DNA, the CDR3 is TGTGCCAGCAGCGTAGTAAGTCAGGGGCCCAGGGAGGCTTTCTTT.

V is TRBV2 and J is TRBJ2-7, with D possibly matching TRBD2 (6 bases). Germline-derived CDR1 and CDR2 are SNHLY and FYNNEI. CDR3 length: 13 residues. The V end was cut by 6 bases, the J end by 0 bases, with 9 bases between. The CDR3 protein is CASRPGLSYEQYF. In nucleotides, the CDR3 is TGTGCCAGCAGGCCGGGACTCTCCTACGAGCAGTACTTC.

CDR3 bases: TGTGCCAGCAGCCAAGATTTGGGGGCGCACACTGAAGCTTTCTTT. Its translation: CASSQDLGAHTEAFF. The rearrangement links TRBV7-9 to TRBJ1-1; possibly TRBD1 for D (6 bases). This CDR3 spans 15 amino acids. Germline loops: CDR1 SEHNR, CDR2 FQNEAQ (reference sequence). Trimming pared 5 bases from V and 3 bases from J, leaving 16 bases between.

The table lists this clone with a count of one. V and J are TRBV29-1 and TRBJ1-2; 9 bases fit TRBD1. Losses at the gene ends were 3 bases for V and 5 bases for J; bases not matched to a gene: 13. Germline V lookup: CDR1 SQVTM, CDR2 ANQGSEA. The CDR3 has 16 amino acids. CDR3 sequence: CSVDAGTGRKGYGYTF. The CDR3 region has the DNA TGCAGCGTTGATGCTGGGACAGGGCGAAAGGGATATGGCTACACCTTC.

In its sample, this clone was seen once. V usage is TRBV6-6 and J usage is TRBJ1-1, with 9 bases aligning to TRBD1. Germline CDR1 reads MNHNY; CDR2 reads SVGAGI (reference sequence). This CDR3 region has 13 residues. With V trimmed by 7 bases and J by 3 bases, 3 bases remained unmatched. CDR3: CASKWDRDTEAFF. CDR3 nucleotide sequence: TGTGCCAGCAAATGGGACAGGGACACTGAAGCTTTCTTT.

V gene TRBV4-1 combines with J gene TRBJ2-2; TRBD2 agrees at 11 bases. The trim removed 6 bases at V and 1 base at J, leaving 7 bases unmatched. This CDR3 has 17 residues. Per germline, CDR1 MGHRA and CDR2 YSYEKL. CDR3 bases: TGCGCCAGCAGGCCCCTCGGGACTAGCGGGAACACCGGGGAGCTGTTTTTT. Translating gives CASRPLGTSGNTGELFF.

The chain recombines TRBV6-4 with TRBJ1-5; 7 bases fit TRBD1. With 3 bases clipped from V and 4 bases from J, the junction kept 3 bases outside the gene matches. Germline V gives CDR1 MRHNA, CDR2 SNTAGT. CDR3 length: 14 residues. Here the CDR3 DNA reads TGTGCCAGCAGTGAGGGACAGACGAATCAGCCCCAGCATTTT. Amino acid sequence: CASSEGQTNQPQHF.

The gene calls are TRBV2 and TRBJ1-1; 7 bases align to TRBD1. Germline CDR1 is SNHLY and CDR2 is FYNNEI. This CDR3 spans 12 amino acids. V lost 4 bases to trimming and J lost 4 bases; unmatched junction nucleotides: 0. The CDR3 DNA follows: TGTGCCAGCAGTGCAGGGGGCACTGAAGCTTTCTTT. Its translation is CASSAGGTEAFF.